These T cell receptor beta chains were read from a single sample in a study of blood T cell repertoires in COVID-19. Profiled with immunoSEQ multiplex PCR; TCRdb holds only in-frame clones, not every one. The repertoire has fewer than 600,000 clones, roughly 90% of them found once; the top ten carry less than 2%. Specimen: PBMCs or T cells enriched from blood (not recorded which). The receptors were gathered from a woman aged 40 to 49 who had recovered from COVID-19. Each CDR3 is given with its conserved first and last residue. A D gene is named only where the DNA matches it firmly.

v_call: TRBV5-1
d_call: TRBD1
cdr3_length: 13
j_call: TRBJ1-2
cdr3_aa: CASSSDRTHGYTF
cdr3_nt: TGCGCCAGCAGCTCGGACAGGACACATGGCTACACCTTC

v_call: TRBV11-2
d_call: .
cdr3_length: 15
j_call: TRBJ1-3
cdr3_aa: CASSLIRTAGNTIYF
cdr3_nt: TGTGCCAGCAGCCTGATCAGGACAGCTGGAAACACCATATATTTT

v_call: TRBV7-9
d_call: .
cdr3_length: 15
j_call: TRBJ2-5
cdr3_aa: CASSLGSTGQETQYF
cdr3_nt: TGTGCCAGCAGCTTAGGGTCGACAGGTCAAGAGACCCAGTACTTC

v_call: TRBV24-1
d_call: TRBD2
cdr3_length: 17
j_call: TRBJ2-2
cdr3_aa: CATSDSGSRWITGELFF
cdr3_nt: TGTGCCACCAGTGATAGCGGGAGTAGATGGATCACCGGGGAGCTGTTTTTT

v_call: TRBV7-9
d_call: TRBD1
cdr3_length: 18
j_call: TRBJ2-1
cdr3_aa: CASSSSRDRSWVGNEQFF
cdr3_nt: TGTGCCAGCAGCTCGTCCCGGGACAGGTCCTGGGTGGGAAATGAGCAGTTCTTC

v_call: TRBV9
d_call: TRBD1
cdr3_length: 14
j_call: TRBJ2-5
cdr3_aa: CASSVVGQQETQYF
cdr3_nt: TGTGCCAGCAGCGTGGTGGGACAGCAAGAGACCCAGTACTTC

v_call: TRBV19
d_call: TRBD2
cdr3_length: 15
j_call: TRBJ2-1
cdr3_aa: CASSIVRLAGAEQFF
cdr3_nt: TGTGCCAGTAGTATAGTGAGACTAGCGGGAGCTGAGCAGTTCTTC

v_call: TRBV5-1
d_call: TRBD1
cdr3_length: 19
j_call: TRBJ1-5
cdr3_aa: CASSFIGTGVLGTNQPQHF
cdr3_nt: TGCGCCAGCAGCTTTATTGGGACAGGGGTTTTGGGGACCAATCAGCCCCAGCATTTT

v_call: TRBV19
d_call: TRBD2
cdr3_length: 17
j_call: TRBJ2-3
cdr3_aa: CASRRKGLAGPGDTQYF
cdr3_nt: TGTGCCAGTAGGCGAAAAGGACTAGCGGGACCGGGAGATACGCAGTATTTT

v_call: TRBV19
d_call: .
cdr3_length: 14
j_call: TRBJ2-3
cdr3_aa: CASSSSAFTDTQYF
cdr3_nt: TGTGCCAGTAGTTCCAGCGCCTTCACAGATACGCAGTATTTT

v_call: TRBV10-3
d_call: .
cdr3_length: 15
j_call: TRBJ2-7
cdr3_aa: CAISERSRGNSEQYF
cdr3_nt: TGTGCCATCAGTGAGAGGTCGAGGGGGAATTCCGAGCAGTACTTC

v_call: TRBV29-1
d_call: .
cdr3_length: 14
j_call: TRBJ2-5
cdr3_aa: CSVEKTAVQETQYF
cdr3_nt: TGCAGCGTTGAGAAGACAGCAGTACAAGAGACCCAGTACTTC

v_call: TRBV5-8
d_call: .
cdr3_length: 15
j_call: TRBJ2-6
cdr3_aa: CASISTWGEANVLTF
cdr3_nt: TGTGCCAGCATCTCAACGTGGGGGGAGGCCAACGTCCTGACTTTC

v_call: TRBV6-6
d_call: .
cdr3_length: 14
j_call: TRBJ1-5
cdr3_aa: CASSALNSNQPQHF
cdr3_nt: TGTGCCAGCAGCGCACTGAATAGCAATCAGCCCCAGCATTTT